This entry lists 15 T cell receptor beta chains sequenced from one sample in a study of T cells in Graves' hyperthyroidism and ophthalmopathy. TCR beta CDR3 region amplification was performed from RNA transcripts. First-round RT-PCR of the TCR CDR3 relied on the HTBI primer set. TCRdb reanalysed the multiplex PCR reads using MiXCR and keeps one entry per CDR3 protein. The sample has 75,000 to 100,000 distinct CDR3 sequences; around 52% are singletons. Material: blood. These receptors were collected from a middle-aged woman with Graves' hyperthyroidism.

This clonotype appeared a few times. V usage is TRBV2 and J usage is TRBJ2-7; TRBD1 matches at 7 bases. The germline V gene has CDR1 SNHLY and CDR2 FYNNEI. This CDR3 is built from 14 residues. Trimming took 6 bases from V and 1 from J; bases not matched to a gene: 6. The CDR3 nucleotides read TGTGCCAGCAGAGCCGGGACAGCTTCCTACGAGCAGTACTTC. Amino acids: CASRAGTASYEQYF.

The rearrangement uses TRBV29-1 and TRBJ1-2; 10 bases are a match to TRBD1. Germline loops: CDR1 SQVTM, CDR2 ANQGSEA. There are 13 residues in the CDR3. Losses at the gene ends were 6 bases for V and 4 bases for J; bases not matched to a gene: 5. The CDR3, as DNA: TGCAGCGTCGTGGGACAGGGGATCTATGGCTACACCTTC. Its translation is CSVVGQGIYGYTF.

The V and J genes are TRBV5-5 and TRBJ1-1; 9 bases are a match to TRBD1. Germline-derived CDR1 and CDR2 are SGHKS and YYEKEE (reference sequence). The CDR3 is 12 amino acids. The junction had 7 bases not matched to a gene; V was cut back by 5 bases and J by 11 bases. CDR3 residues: CASRYGDRVAFF. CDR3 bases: TGTGCCAGCAGATACGGGGACAGGGTGGCTTTCTTT.

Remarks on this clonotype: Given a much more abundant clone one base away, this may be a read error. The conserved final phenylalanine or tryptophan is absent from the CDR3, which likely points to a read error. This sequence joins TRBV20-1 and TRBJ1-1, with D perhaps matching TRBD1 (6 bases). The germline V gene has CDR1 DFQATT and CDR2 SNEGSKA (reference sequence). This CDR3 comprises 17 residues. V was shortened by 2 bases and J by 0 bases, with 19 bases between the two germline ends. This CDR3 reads CSARRGQGSFMNTEAFL. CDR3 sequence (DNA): TGCAGTGCTAGAAGAGGGCAGGGGAGTTTCATGAACACTGAAGCTTTCCTT.

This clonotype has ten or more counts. CDR3 residues: CSVVTGGDEQYF. The DNA of the CDR3 is TGCAGCGTTGTAACAGGGGGGGACGAGCAGTACTTC. J is TRBJ2-7 and V is TRBV29-1; maybe TRBD1 (8 bases). V lost 4 bases, J lost 5 bases, and 12 bases lay in between. The CDR3 runs 12 residues. Germline V gene lookup returns CDR1 SQVTM and CDR2 ANQGSEA.

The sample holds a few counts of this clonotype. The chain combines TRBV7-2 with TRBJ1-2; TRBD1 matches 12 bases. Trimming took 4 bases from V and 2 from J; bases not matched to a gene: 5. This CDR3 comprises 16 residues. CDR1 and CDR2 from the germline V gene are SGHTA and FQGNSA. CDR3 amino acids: CASSSGTGGGNYGYTF. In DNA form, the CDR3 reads TGTGCCAGCAGCTCCGGGACAGGGGGCGGGAACTATGGCTACACCTTC.

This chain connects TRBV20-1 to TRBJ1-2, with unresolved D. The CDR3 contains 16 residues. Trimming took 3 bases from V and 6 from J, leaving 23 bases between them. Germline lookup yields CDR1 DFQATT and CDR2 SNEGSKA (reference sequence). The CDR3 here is CSARGQLNTGEHGYTF. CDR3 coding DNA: TGCAGTGCTAGGGGCCAGCTGAACACCGGGGAGCATGGCTACACCTTC.

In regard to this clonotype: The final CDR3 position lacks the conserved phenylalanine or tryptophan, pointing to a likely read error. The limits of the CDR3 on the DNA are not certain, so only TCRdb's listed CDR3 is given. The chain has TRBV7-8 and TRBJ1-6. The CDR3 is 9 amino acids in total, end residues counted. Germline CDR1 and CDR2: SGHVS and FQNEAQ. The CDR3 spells CASSLERSA.

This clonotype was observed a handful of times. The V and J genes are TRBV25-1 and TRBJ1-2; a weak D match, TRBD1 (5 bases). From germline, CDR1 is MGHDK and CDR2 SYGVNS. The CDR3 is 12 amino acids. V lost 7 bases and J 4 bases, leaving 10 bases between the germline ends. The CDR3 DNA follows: TGTGCCAGCAAAGACAGTGGCTATGGCTACACCTTC. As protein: CASKDSGYGYTF.

The CDR3 nucleotides read TGCAGCTTGAGGGCATCAGCTAACTATGGCTACACCTTC. Protein: CSLRASANYGYTF. This sequence joins TRBV29-1 and TRBJ1-2; D call uncertain. The CDR3 extends over 13 amino acids. Germline loops: CDR1 SQVTM, CDR2 ANQGSEA. V was pared by 8 bases and J by 0 bases, with 13 bases between.

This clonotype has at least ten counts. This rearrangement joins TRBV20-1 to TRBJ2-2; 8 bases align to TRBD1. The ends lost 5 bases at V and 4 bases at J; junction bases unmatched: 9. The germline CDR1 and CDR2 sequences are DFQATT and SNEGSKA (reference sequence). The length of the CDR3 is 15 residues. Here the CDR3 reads CSAGRPGGVTGELFF. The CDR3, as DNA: TGCAGTGCTGGCCGGCCAGGGGGCGTCACCGGGGAGCTGTTTTTT.

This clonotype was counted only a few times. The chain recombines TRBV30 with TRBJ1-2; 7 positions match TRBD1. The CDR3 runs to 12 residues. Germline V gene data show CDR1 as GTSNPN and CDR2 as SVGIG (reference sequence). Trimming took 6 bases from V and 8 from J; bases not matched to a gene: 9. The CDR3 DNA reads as TGTGCCTGCCAGCCGGGACAGTTGGGCTACACCTTC. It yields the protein CACQPGQLGYTF.

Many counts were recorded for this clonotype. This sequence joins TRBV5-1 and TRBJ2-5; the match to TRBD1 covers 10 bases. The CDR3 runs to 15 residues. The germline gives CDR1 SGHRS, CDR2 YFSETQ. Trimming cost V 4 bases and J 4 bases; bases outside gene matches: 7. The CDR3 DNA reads TGCGCCAGCAGCACCGAGGGGACAGGGGTAGAGACCCAGTACTTC. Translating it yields CASSTEGTGVETQYF.

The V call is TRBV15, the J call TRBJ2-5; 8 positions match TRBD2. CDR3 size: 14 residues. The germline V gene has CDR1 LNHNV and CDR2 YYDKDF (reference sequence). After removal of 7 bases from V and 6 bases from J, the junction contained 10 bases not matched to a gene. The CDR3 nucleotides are TGTGCCACCAACCTCGGACTAGCAGGCCAGACCCAGTACTTC. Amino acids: CATNLGLAGQTQYF.

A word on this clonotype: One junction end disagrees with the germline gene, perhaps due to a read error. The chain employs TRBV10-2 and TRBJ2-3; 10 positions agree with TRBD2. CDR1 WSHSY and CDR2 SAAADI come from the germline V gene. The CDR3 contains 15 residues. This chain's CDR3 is CASSYSGLARDTQYF. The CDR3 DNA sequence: TGTGCCAGCAGTTACTCGGGACTAGCGAGAGATACGCAGTATTTT.